These 11 T cell receptor beta chains were sequenced from one sample in a study of monozygotic twins with inflammatory bowel disease (dated by TCRdb to about 2019). The protocol used for the library was 5' RACE. Sequencing instrument: Illumina HiSeq 2500. TCRdb reanalyzed the reads, keeping one entry per CDR3 protein sequence and omitting DNA. This sample's table carries 200,000 to 250,000 distinct CDR3 sequences. The leading ten clones occupy 1.5% to 2% of the sample. Sequencing used blood. These receptors came from a human donor with ulcerative colitis or Crohn's disease, or a healthy co-twin of an affected twin (not recorded which).

The CDR3 here is CASGSNRGGETQYF. This chain uses TRBV12-5 with TRBJ2-5; lacking DNA, the TRBD1 call made by TCRdb goes unchecked. Germline CDR1 reads LGHNT; CDR2 reads FRNRAP. The CDR3 runs to 14 residues.

The chain employs TRBV7-2 and TRBJ2-5; there is no DNA to check the TCRdb D call of TRBD1. This CDR3 spans 16 amino acids. The germline gives CDR1 SGHTA, CDR2 FQGNSA. CDR3 loop: CASSLLFLGGRETQYF. The variable domain in full, with the rest retrieved from reference TRBV7-2 and TRBJ2-5, is GAGVSQSPSNKVTEKGKDVELRCDPISGHTALYWYRQSLGQGLEFLIYFQGNSAPDKSGLPSDRFSAERTGGSVSTLTIQRTQQEDSAVYLCASSLLFLGGRETQYFGPGTRLLVL.

The V call is TRBV7-6, the J call TRBJ2-1. The germline V gene encodes CDR1 SGHVS and CDR2 FNYEAQ. CDR3 length: 14 amino acids. CDR3 region: CASSTLAAYNEQFF. The complete variable domain, with remaining parts taken from reference TRBV7-6 and TRBJ2-1, reads GAGVSQSPRYKVTKRGQDVALRCDPISGHVSLYWYRQALGQGPEFLTYFNYEAQQDKSGLPNDRFSAERPEGSISTLTIQRTEQRDSAMYRCASSTLAAYNEQFFGPGTRLTVL.

The V call is TRBV5-1, the J call TRBJ1-1; TCRdb's assignment of TRBD1 cannot be checked, as there is no DNA. Germline loops: CDR1 SGHRS, CDR2 YFSETQ. The CDR3 covers 15 residues. The chain's CDR3 is CASSWGTVVNTEAFF.

V is TRBV7-2 and J is TRBJ1-2; TCRdb gives TRBD1 as the D gene, but with no DNA this cannot be confirmed. This CDR3 is built from 15 residues. Germline lookup yields CDR1 SGHTA and CDR2 FQGNSA. CDR3 in amino acids: CASSSSGGDYYGYTF.

The chain joins TRBV2 to TRBJ1-1. Germline CDR1 SNHLY, CDR2 FYNNEI. This CDR3 has 14 residues. CDR3: CASTVPFKNTEAFF.

The chain carries TRBV20-1 and TRBJ2-3. Germline-derived CDR1 and CDR2 are DFQATT and SNEGSKA (reference sequence). The CDR3 loop spans 14 amino acids. This chain's CDR3 is CSAARKIYTDTQYF.

V gene TRBV7-7 combines with J gene TRBJ1-1. This CDR3 spans 13 amino acids. Germline CDR1 is SSHAT and CDR2 is FNYEAQ (reference sequence). CDR3 protein: CASSRTVNTEAFF.

The chain is built from TRBV5-6 and TRBJ2-1; TCRdb lists TRBD1, though no DNA is available to test this call. The CDR3 extends over 15 amino acids. Germline V gene data show CDR1 as SGHDT and CDR2 as YYEEEE. The CDR3 loop reads CASSWGGETYNEQFF.

V gene TRBV5-1 combines with J gene TRBJ2-5; the TCRdb D gene call, TRBD1, has no DNA to confirm it. This CDR3 spans 12 amino acids. Germline assignment: CDR1 SGHRS and CDR2 YFSETQ. CDR3 protein: CASGPGPQTQYF.

The chain joins TRBV5-4 to TRBJ2-6. The length of the CDR3 is 16 residues. Germline V gene sequence: CDR1 SGHNT, CDR2 YYREEE (reference sequence). CDR3: CASSFAQGAGANVLTF.